Below are 14 T cell receptor beta chains sequenced from a single sample in a study of shared clonotypes between healthy human individuals. Some clones are missing from TCRdb's copy, which holds only in-frame ones; the method was immunoSEQ multiplex PCR. The table has 800,000 or so clones, roughly 96% seen once; the top ten hold about 0.25%. CD8 cells regarded as naive lacked CD45RO, were positively chosen for CCR7, and omitted terminally differentiated effector memory CD45RA+ cells. The sequencing input was naive CD8+ T cells sorted from blood. Source of these receptors: a man in his thirties or forties in good health.

The rearrangement links TRBV7-3 to TRBJ2-5; perhaps TRBD1 as D (6 bases). The length of the CDR3 is 16 residues. V gave up 2 bases and J gave up 3 bases, with 16 bases separating them. Germline values: CDR1 SGHTA, CDR2 FQGTGA. In DNA, the CDR3 is TGTGCCAGCAGCTTATACGCAGGGGTAAAGAAAGAGACCCAGTACTTC. Residues: CASSLYAGVKKETQYF.

This chain links TRBV7-9 with TRBJ2-7; 8 bases align to TRBD1. The junction had 6 bases not matched to a gene; V was cut back by 4 bases and J by 1 base. Per the germline V gene, CDR1 is SEHNR and CDR2 is FQNEAQ (reference sequence). The CDR3 contains 15 residues. In DNA form, the CDR3 reads TGTGCCAGCAGCTCCGACAGGGGTGGTTCCTACGAGCAGTACTTC. Translating it yields CASSSDRGGSYEQYF.

The chain links TRBV19 to TRBJ2-1, with D possibly matching TRBD1 (5 bases). V lost 3 bases and J 10 bases, leaving 7 bases between the germline ends. CDR3 length equals 11 residues. From germline, CDR1 is LNHDA and CDR2 SQIVND (reference sequence). Here the CDR3 DNA reads TGTGCCAGTAGTATGCCAGGGGAGCAGTTCTTC. It yields the protein CASSMPGEQFF.

The chain links TRBV6-1 to TRBJ2-1; unclear D gene. Germline V gives CDR1 MNHNS, CDR2 SASEGT. The CDR3 runs 11 residues. Trimming left V 6 bases short and J 9 bases short, with 9 bases between. In nucleotides, the CDR3 is TGTGCCAGCAGGCTAGGCAGTGAGCAGTTCTTC. It encodes CASRLGSEQFF.

As for this clone: Different DNA sequences within this sample yield the same CDR3. The chain has TRBV18 and TRBJ2-5, with 10 bases aligning to TRBD1. CDR1 and CDR2 from the germline V gene are KGHSH and LQKENI. CDR3 length equals 14 residues. The trim removed 6 bases at V and 4 bases at J, leaving 5 bases unmatched. CDR3 bases: TGTGCCAGCTCGCCGGGACAGGGGTTAGAGACCCAGTACTTC. Protein sequence: CASSPGQGLETQYF. Based on the CDR3 plus reference TRBV18 and TRBJ2-5, the full variable domain is NAGVMQNPRHLVRRRGQEARLRCSPMKGHSHVYWYRQLPEEGLKFMVYLQKENIIDESGMPKERFSAEFPKEGPSILRIQQVVRGDSAAYFCASSPGQGLETQYFGPGTRLLVL.

This chain joins TRBV6-6 and TRBJ1-5; the D is unclear. Germline loops: CDR1 MNHNY, CDR2 SVGAGI (reference sequence). CDR3 length: 13 amino acids. V lost 10 bases and J 4 bases, leaving 14 bases between the germline ends. As DNA, the CDR3 is TGTGCCACCACTCGGGCGGGGAATCAGCCCCAGCATTTT. Its protein product is CATTRAGNQPQHF.

The V and J genes are TRBV7-6 and TRBJ2-1, with D perhaps given as TRBD1 or TRBD2 (6 bases each). From germline, CDR1 is SGHVS and CDR2 FNYEAQ. The CDR3 totals 13 residues. V gave up 5 bases and J gave up 4 bases, with 9 bases separating them. The DNA for the CDR3 is TGTGCCAGCAGCGGGGGGCTTTACAATGAGCAGTTCTTC. This encodes CASSGGLYNEQFF.

The CDR3 sequence: CASSLSASGDNEQFF. For the CDR3, the DNA is TGTGCCAGCAGCTTGAGCGCTAGCGGGGACAATGAGCAGTTCTTC. This rearrangement joins TRBV5-4 to TRBJ2-1; 9 bases are a match to TRBD2. With 1 base clipped from V and 5 bases from J, the junction kept 4 bases outside the gene matches. Germline-derived CDR1 and CDR2 are SGHNT and YYREEE (reference sequence). The CDR3 sequence is 15 residues long.

The V and J genes are TRBV9 and TRBJ1-1; D remains unclear. Germline loops: CDR1 SGDLS, CDR2 YYNGEE. Trimming stripped 4 bases from V and 5 bases from J, with 0 bases between. The CDR3 covers 9 residues. The CDR3 region has the DNA TGTGCCAGCAGCACTGAAGCTTTCTTT. Its protein product is CASSTEAFF.

The chain recombines TRBV27 with TRBJ1-2; 9 bases line up with TRBD1. Germline V gives CDR1 MNHEY, CDR2 SMNVEV (reference sequence). The junction had 9 bases not matched to a gene; V was cut back by 7 bases and J by 0 bases. This CDR3 contains 16 residues. CDR3: CASKSGTGRANYGYTF. CDR3 coding DNA: TGTGCCAGCAAATCCGGGACAGGGAGGGCTAACTATGGCTACACCTTC.

V is TRBV7-9 and J is TRBJ2-2, with a possible D match to TRBD2 (6 bases). The ends were cut back, 8 bases at V and 6 bases at J, with 10 bases in the middle. This CDR3 has 12 residues. The germline V gene has CDR1 SEHNR and CDR2 FQNEAQ (reference sequence). CDR3 nucleotide sequence: TGTGCCAGCCTGGGCGGGGCCGGGGAGCTGTTTTTT. Encoded protein: CASLGGAGELFF.

The gene calls are TRBV19 and TRBJ1-1; the match to TRBD1 covers 8 bases. Germline CDR1 is LNHDA and CDR2 is SQIVND (reference sequence). After removal of 5 bases from V and 2 bases from J, the junction contained 10 bases not matched to a gene. This CDR3 region has 16 residues. The CDR3 region is CASSRHPDRANTEAFF. CDR3 sequence (DNA): TGTGCCAGTAGTCGTCACCCGGACAGGGCTAACACTGAAGCTTTCTTT.

The V call is TRBV27, the J call TRBJ1-5; possibly TRBD1 for D (5 bases). Trimming removed 4 bases at V and 0 bases at J, with 10 bases between. CDR3 length equals 15 residues. In germline, CDR1 is MNHEY, CDR2 SMNVEV (reference sequence). In nucleotides, the CDR3 is TGTGCCAGCAGTTCAGGGATAATTAGCAATCAGCCCCAGCATTTT. Amino acid sequence: CASSSGIISNQPQHF.

This chain connects TRBV7-2 to TRBJ2-7; D perhaps matches TRBD1 (6 bases). The CDR3 is made up of 12 amino acids. V was clipped by 5 bases and J by 6 bases, with 11 bases between them. From germline, CDR1 is SGHTA and CDR2 FQGNSA. CDR3 in amino acids: CASSPRGFEQYF. The CDR3 nucleotides are TGTGCCAGCAGCCCAAGGGGGTTCGAGCAGTACTTC.